This entry concerns a single T cell receptor beta chain. This clonotype appeared a few times. Its antigen is unknown. There are no base qualities to consult, and no much larger clone falls within one base. What this sample's treatment or condition label stands for: live attenuated yellow fever vaccine strain. A standard Ficoll-Paque protocol was used to isolate PBMCs from peripheral blood. CD4 and CD8 T-cell fractions were isolated with Dynabeads CD4 and CD8 positive selection kits. TriZol was used to extract RNA from bulk PBMCs, CD4 and CD8 fractions, and dextramer-positive and dextramer-negative fractions. This sample is drawn from a study of T cells after yellow fever vaccination (dated by TCRdb to the late 2010s). About the full investigation: The SMART-Seq v4 Ultra Low Input RNA kit was used to prepare libraries from fractions with low cell numbers. Blood was collected at multiple timepoints before and after primary and secondary immunization, and bulk PBMC replicates and cell subsets were isolated. Bulk TCR alpha and beta repertoires were sequenced longitudinally to track T-cell clones before and after primary and booster YFV17D yellow fever vaccination. The cohort comprised two healthy male donors, one aged 18 to 29 and one aged 30 to 40 years. Here is what the overall study found, with its caveats: Computational filtering was needed because FACS-sorted repertoires could contain abundant contaminating clonotypes from the bulk population. Compared with the primary T-cell response, the secondary T-cell response was weaker but faster, peaking on day 5 rather than day 15. After the booster, most of the clones that had expanded following primary vaccination were detected again (around 95% of CD4 and more than 85% of CD8), which suggests that memory was broadly maintained. A small share of clonotypes occurred in both CD4 and CD8 compartments, likely arising from convergent recombination. Only two donors were included in the study, so the extent to which the findings can be generalized is limited.

TCR cDNA was made using 5'RACE template switching, a step that added a universal primer site and unique molecular identifiers. Priming of cDNA synthesis was performed from both the TCR alpha and TCR beta constant segments. Two PCR steps were used to amplify libraries, with sample barcodes and sequencing adapters being added in the second step. Sequencing of the libraries was done on either Illumina HiSeq 2500 (2x100 bp) or NovaSeq (2x150 bp). The study's own analysis went as follows. MIGEC was used to demultiplex reads and collapse the reads into UMI consensus sequences, and MiXCR was used for V(D)J alignment. Using edgeR on replicate PBMC samples, clonotypes were called vaccine-responding if FDR was below 0.01 and the log2 fold change was above 5 up to day 15. Each bulk clonotype received a CD4 or CD8 identity based on whether the sequenced CD4 or CD8 repertoire contained that clonotype at higher abundance. TCRdb reanalyzed the raw reads on its own, using fastp at Q25 for trimming and MiXCR for clone calling, and kept in-frame beta chains. Each entry merges the rows of one CDR3 protein and shows their most common DNA and genes. TCRdb, not the authors, supplied the V and J calls. In all, the sample holds 200,000 to 300,000 distinct CDR3 sequences, and around 6.7% of those were seen once. The ten largest clones add up to 1.1% of the sample.

CDR1 and CDR2 are drawn from the germline V gene (reference sequence): SEHNR, FQNEAQ. The CDR3 has 12 amino acids, counting the end cysteine and phenylalanine. Only the CDR3 DNA stays, 36 bases, in frame from base 1. The junction shows trimming of 5 bases on V and 13 bases on J, and the gene matches do not reach 8 bases of it. Recombination connected TRBV7-9 to TRBJ2-1; 7 of the junction bases match TRBD1. The starting material was CD4+ T cells sorted from PBMCs, obtained on the day of the yellow fever booster vaccination. The TCR originated in a young man who received the YFV17D yellow fever vaccine. The nucleotide sequence reads as follows: TGTGCCAGCAGCCAGTCCCAGGGGGAACAGTTCTTC. Translated, this is CASSQSQGEQFF.